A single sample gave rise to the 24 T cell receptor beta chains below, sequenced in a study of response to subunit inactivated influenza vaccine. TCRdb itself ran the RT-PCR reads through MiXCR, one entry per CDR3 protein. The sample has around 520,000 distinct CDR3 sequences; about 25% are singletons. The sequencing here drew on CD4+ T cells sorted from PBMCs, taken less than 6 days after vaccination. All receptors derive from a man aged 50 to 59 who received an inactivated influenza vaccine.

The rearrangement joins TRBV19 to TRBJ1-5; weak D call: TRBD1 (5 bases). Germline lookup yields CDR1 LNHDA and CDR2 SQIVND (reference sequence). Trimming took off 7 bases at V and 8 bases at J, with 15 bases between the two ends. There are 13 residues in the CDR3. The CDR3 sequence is CASTFQGYEPQHF. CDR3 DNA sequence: TGTGCCAGTACTTTCCAGGGATACGAGCCCCAGCATTTT.

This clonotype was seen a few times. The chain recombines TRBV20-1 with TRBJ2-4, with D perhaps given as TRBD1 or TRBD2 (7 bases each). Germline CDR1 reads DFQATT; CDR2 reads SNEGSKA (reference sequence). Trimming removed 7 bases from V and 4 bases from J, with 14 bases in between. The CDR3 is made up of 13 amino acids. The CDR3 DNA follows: TGCAGTGGAGGGAGGGGACAGAAAAACATTCAGTACTTC. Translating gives CSGGRGQKNIQYF.

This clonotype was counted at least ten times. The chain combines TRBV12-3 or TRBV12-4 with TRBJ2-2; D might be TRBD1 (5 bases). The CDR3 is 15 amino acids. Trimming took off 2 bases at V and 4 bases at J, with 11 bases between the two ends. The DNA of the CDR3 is TGTGCCAGCAGTTTAAGGGCAGGGTTCACCGGGGAGCTGTTTTTT. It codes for CASSLRAGFTGELFF.

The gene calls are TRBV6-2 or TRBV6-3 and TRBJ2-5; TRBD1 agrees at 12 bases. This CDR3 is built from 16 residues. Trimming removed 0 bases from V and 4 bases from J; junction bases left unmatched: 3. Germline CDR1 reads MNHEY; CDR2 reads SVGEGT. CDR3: CASSYSGQGASETQYF. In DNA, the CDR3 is TGTGCCAGCAGTTACTCGGGACAGGGGGCATCAGAGACCCAGTACTTC.

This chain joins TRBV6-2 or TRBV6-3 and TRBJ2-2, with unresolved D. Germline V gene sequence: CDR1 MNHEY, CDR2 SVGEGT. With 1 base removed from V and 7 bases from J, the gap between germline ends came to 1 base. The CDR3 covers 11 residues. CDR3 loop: CASSYYGELFF. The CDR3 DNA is TGTGCCAGCAGTTACTACGGGGAGCTGTTTTTT.

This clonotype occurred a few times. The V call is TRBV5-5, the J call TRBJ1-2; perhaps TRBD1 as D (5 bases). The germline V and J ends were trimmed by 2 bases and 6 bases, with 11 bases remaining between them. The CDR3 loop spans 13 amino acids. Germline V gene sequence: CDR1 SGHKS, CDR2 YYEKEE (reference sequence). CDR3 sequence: CASSFEGRNGYTF. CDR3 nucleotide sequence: TGTGCCAGCAGCTTTGAGGGGAGAAATGGCTACACCTTC.

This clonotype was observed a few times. The CDR3: CSAIVGTGFYGCTF. CDR3 nucleotide sequence: TGCAGTGCTATCGTAGGGACAGGGTTTTATGGGTGTACCTTC. The chain recombines TRBV20-1 with TRBJ1-2, with TRBD1 matching 9 bases. Losses at the gene ends were 4 bases for V and 14 bases for J; bases not matched to a gene: 17. Germline V gene lookup returns CDR1 DFQATT and CDR2 SNEGSKA (reference sequence). CDR3 length: 14 residues.

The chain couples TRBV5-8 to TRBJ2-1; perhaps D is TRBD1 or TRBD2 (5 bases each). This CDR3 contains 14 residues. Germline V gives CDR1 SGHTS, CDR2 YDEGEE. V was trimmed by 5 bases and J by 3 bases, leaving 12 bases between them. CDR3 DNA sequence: TGTGCCAGCAGGAGGGGCTCTGACTACAATGAGCAGTTCTTC. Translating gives CASRRGSDYNEQFF. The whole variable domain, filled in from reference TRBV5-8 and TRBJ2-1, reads EAGVTQSPTHLIKTRGQQATLRCSPISGHTSVYWYQQALGLGLQFLLWYDEGEERNRGNFPPRFSGRQFPNYSSELNVNALELEDSALYLCASRRGSDYNEQFFGPGTRLTVL.

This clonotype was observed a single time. The CDR3 here is CATSSPISDTQYF. The CDR3 bases are TGTGCCACCAGCAGCCCGATTTCAGATACGCAGTATTTT. The J gene is TRBJ2-3, the V gene TRBV15; D is unclear. The germline V gene has CDR1 LNHNV and CDR2 YYDKDF (reference sequence). The CDR3 spans 13 residues. V lost 3 bases and J 4 bases, leaving 8 bases between the germline ends.

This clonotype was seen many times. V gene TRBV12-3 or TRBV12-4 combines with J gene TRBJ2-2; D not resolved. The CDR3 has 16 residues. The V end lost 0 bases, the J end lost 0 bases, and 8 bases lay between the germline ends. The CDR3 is CASSLAPRSNTGELFF. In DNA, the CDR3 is TGTGCCAGCAGTTTAGCCCCCCGATCGAACACCGGGGAGCTGTTTTTT.

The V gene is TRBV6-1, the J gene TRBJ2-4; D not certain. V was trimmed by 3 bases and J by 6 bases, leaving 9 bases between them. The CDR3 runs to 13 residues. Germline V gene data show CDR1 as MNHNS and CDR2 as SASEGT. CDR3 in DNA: TGTGCCAGCAGTGATGTACTCGGAAACATTCAGTACTTC. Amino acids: CASSDVLGNIQYF.

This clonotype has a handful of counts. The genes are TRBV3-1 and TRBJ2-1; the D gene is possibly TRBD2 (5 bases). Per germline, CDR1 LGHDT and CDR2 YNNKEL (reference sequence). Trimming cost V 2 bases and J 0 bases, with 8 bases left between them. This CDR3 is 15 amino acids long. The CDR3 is CASSQQRSSYNEQFF. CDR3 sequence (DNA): TGTGCCAGCAGCCAACAGCGGAGCTCCTACAATGAGCAGTTCTTC.

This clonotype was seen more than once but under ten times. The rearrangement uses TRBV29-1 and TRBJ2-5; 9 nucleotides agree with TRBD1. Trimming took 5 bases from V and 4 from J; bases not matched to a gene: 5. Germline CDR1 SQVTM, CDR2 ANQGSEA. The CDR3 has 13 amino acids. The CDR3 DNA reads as TGCAGCGTTCGGGGACAGGGAGGAGAGACCCAGTACTTC. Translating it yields CSVRGQGGETQYF.

This chain's CDR3 is CASSDGRFNEKLFF. Here the CDR3 DNA reads TGTGCCAGCAGTGATGGGAGATTCAATGAAAAACTGTTTTTT. The genes are TRBV2 and TRBJ1-4; D is uncertain. CDR1 and CDR2 (germline): SNHLY, FYNNEI. The length of the CDR3 is 14 residues. Trimming cost V 3 bases and J 5 bases, with 10 bases left between them.

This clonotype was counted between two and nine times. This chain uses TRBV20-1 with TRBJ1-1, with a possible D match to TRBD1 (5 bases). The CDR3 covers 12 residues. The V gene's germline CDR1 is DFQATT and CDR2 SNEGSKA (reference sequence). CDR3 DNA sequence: TGCCGTCCTACGGGGTGGGGCTGGGAAGCTTTCTTT. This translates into CRPTGWGWEAFF.

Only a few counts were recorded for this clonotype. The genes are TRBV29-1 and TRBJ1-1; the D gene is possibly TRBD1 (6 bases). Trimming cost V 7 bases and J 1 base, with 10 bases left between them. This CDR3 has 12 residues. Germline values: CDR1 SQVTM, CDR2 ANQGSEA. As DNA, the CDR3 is TGCAGCGGAGGACAGCCGAACACTGAAGCTTTCTTT. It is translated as CSGGQPNTEAFF.

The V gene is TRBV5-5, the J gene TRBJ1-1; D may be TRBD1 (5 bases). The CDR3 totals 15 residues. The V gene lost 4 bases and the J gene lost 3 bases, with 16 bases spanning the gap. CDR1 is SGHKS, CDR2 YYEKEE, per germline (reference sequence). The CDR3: CASSLSSGGYTEAFF. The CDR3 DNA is TGTGCCAGCAGCCTCAGTTCTGGGGGTTACACTGAAGCTTTCTTT. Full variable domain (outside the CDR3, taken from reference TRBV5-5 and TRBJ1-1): DAGVTQSPTHLIKTRGQQVTLRCSPISGHKSVSWYQQVLGQGPQFIFQYYEKEERGRGNFPDRFSARQFPNYSSELNVNALLLGDSALYLCASSLSSGGYTEAFFGQGTRLTVV.

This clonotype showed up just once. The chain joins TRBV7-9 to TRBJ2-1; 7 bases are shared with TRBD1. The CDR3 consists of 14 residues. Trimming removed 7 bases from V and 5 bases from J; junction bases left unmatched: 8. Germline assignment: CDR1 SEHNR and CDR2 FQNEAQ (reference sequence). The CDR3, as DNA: TGTGCCAGCACCGGACAGGTGTGGGACAATGAGCAGTTCTTC. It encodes CASTGQVWDNEQFF.

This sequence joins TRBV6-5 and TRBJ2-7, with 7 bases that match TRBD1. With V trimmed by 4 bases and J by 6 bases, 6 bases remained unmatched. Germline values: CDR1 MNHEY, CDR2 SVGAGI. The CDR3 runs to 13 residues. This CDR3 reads CASSSPTGTEQYF. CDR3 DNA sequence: TGTGCCAGCAGTTCCCCGACAGGGACCGAGCAGTACTTC.

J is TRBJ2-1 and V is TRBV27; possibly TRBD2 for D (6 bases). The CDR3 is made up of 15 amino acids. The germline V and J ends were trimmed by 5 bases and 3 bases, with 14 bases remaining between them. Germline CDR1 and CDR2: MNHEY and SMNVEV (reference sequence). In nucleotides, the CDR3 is TGTGCCAGCAGTAACCGGGACTCTGTCTACAATGAGCAGTTCTTC. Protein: CASSNRDSVYNEQFF.

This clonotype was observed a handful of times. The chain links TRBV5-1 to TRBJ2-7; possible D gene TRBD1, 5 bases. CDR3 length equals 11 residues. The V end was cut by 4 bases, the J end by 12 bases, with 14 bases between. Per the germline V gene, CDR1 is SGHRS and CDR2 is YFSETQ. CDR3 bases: TGCGCCAGCAGCCCGGACACCGGTTTGTACTTC. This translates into CASSPDTGLYF.

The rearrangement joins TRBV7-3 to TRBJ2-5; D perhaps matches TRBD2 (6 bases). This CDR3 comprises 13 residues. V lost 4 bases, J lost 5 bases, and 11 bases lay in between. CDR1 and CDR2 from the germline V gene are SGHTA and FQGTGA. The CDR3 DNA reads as TGTGCCAGCAGCTACGGGAGTCTGGAGACCCAGTACTTC. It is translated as CASSYGSLETQYF. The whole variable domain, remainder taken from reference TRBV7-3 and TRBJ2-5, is GAGVSQTPSNKVTEKGKYVELRCDPISGHTALYWYRQSLGQGPEFLIYFQGTGAADDSGLPNDRFFAVRPEGSVSTLKIQRTERGDSAVYLCASSYGSLETQYFGPGTRLLVL.

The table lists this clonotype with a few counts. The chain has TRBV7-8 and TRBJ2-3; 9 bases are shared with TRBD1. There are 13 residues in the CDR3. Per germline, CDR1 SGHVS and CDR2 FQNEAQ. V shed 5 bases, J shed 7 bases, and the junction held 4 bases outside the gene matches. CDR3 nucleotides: TGTGCCAGCAGCCGGGACAGGGAAAATACGCAGTATTTT. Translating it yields CASSRDRENTQYF.

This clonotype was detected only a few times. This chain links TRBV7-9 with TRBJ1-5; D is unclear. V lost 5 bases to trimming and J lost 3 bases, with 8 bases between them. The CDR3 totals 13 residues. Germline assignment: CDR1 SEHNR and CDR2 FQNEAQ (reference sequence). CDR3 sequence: CASSRGPNQPQHF. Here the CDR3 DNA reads TGTGCCAGCAGCCGTGGGCCCAATCAGCCCCAGCATTTT.